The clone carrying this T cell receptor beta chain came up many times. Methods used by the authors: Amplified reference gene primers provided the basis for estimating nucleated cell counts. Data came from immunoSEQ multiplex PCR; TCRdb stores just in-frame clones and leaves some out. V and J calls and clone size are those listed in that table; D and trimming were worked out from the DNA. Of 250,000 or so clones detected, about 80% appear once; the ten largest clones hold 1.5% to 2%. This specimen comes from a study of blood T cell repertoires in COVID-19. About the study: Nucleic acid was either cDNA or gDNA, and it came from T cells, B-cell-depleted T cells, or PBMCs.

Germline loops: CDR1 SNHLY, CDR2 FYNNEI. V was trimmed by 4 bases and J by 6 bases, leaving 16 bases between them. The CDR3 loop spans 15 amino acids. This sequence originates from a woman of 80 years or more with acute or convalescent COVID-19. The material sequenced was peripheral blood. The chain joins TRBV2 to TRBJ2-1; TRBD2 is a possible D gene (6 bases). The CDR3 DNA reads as TGTGCCAGCAGTGGAAGACTAGTTTCTAGCAATGAGCAGTTCTTC. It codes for CASSGRLVSSNEQFF.